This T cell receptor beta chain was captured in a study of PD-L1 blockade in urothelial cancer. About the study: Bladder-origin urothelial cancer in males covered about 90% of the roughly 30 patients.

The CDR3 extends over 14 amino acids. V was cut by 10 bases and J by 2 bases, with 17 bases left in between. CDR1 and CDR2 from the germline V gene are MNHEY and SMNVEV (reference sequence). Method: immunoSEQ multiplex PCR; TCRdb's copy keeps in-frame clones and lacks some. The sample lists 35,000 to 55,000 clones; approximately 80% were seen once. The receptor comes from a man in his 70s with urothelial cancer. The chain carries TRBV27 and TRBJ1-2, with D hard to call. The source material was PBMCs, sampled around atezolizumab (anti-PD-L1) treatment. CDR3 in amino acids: CATTPSGLNYGYTF. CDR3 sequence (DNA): TGTGCCACCACACCCTCGGGGTTAAACTATGGCTACACCTTC.